Shown below are 3 T cell receptor beta chains from a single sample sequenced in a study of human T cells and chemical hapten exposure. TCRdb re-analysed the RACE reads in MiXCR, keeping a single row per CDR3 protein. The table has 130,000 or so distinct CDR3 sequences, roughly 9% seen once. Time point of the sample: healthy volunteer bleed at 2 weeks. Whole blood that had not been fractionated was the source of extracted total RNA. The sequenced sample was whole blood. The receptor source for this set is a male donor in good health. Some clones in this sample may be carry-over from other donors' samples.

This clonotype was seen a handful of times. The V gene is TRBV20-1, the J gene TRBJ2-5; tentatively, D is TRBD1 or TRBD2 (7 bases each). Germline CDR1 DFQATT, CDR2 SNEGSKA (reference sequence). The CDR3 is made up of 14 amino acids. Trimming shortened V by 2 bases and J by 5 bases, and 15 bases separated the two germline ends. This CDR3 reads CSARIGRGPETQYF. CDR3 bases: TGCAGTGCTAGAATTGGGAGGGGGCCGGAGACCCAGTACTTC.

This clonotype was observed a few times. The chain employs TRBV14 and TRBJ2-5; D may be TRBD2 (5 bases). The CDR3 totals 18 residues. CDR1 SGHDN and CDR2 FVKESK come from the germline V gene. V gave up 1 base and J gave up 2 bases, with 20 bases separating them. The CDR3 nucleotides read TGTGCCAGCAGCCAAGGGACTGACGCCCTATGGAGACAAGAGACCCAGTACTTC. This translates into CASSQGTDALWRQETQYF.

The rearrangement links TRBV15 to TRBJ2-1; 10 bases fit TRBD2. J was trimmed by 1 base and V by 5 bases; bases with no gene match: 8. The V gene's germline CDR1 is LNHNV and CDR2 YYDKDF (reference sequence). The CDR3 is made up of 17 amino acids. The DNA for the CDR3 is TGTGCCACCAGCCAGAGCGGGAGGGCCATATCCTACAATGAGCAGTTCTTC. Translated, it gives CATSQSGRAISYNEQFF. The entire variable domain, with the rest obtained from reference TRBV15 and TRBJ2-1, is as follows: DAMVIQNPRYQVTQFGKPVTLSCSQTLNHNVMYWYQQKSSQAPKLLFHYYDKDFNNEADTPDNFQSRRPNTSFCFLDIRSPGLGDTAMYLCATSQSGRAISYNEQFFGPGTRLTVL.